This T cell receptor (beta chain) was identified in a study of blood T cell repertoires in COVID-19 (dated by TCRdb to the early 2020s). With respect to the entire study: The collaborator samples originated in the United States, Italy and Spain and spanned the acute and convalescent phases of COVID-19. The prospective study material was composed of cDNA or gDNA derived from T cells, B-cell-depleted T cells, or PBMCs. Subjects who had been exposed to COVID-19, were actively infected with it, or had recovered from it provided the deeply sampled blood TCRbeta repertoires that made up the dataset. The repertoires were released in a freely available public database meant as a resource for research on the immune response to SARS-CoV-2. Samples were obtained from the ongoing ImmuneRACE study (first 160 participants) and from some 1,200 subjects provided by 6 global collaborators. Nearly every sample came with metadata listing a de-identified subject ID, COVID-19 status, age in years and sex. HLA class I and class II types, where available, came from metadata supplied by the sample provider rather than from assay-based typing. The paper's findings and limits, for the study overall: The amount of clinical and demographic metadata varied by source and participant and was provided uncurated.

TCRbeta CDR3 regions were amplified from genomic DNA using the immunoSEQ Assay, a bias-controlled multiplex PCR. On the study's bioinformatics: Within the assay, amplification of reference gene primers was used to estimate how many nucleated cells each sample contained. Sequence reads were collapsed and filtered to measure the absolute abundance of every unique TCRbeta CDR3 rearrangement. For each sample, productive Simpson clonality was calculated as the square root of Simpson's diversity index across productive rearrangements. Not all clones reach the TCRdb copy of this immuneACCESS table, which keeps in-frame sequences only. Checked studies attribute under half of the gap to unresolved V genes and leave the rest unexplained. V, J and clone size are taken as reported in that table, and D and trimming were inferred from the DNA itself. In all, the sample holds under 15,000 clones, and 81% of those were seen once. The ten largest clonotypes hold 28% of the sample.

This clone was picked up one time. Its antigen is unknown. No base quality information exists; no much larger clone differs at one position. The collaborating institutions used their own protocols to collect whole blood in K2EDTA tubes. For TCRbeta analysis, collaborator samples were shipped as frozen whole blood, as isolated PBMCs, or as DNA extracted from either sample type. Taken from cysteine to phenylalanine, the CDR3 has 15 residues. CDR3 DNA only is kept here, 45 bases in frame from base 1. The germline V gene (reference sequence) provides CDR1 MNHEY and CDR2 SMNVEV. Trimming leaves V shorter by 4 bases and J shorter by 6 bases, with the junction holding 9 bases beyond the gene matches.

This TCR was sampled from a human donor in a cohort sampled during active COVID-19. Sequencing used peripheral blood. The rearrangement joined TRBV27 to TRBJ2-1; the central 7 bases match TRBD1. The CDR3 protein is CASSYGQVLSNEQFF. The nucleotide sequence reads TGTGCCAGCAGTTACGGACAGGTATTGAGCAATGAGCAGTTCTTC.